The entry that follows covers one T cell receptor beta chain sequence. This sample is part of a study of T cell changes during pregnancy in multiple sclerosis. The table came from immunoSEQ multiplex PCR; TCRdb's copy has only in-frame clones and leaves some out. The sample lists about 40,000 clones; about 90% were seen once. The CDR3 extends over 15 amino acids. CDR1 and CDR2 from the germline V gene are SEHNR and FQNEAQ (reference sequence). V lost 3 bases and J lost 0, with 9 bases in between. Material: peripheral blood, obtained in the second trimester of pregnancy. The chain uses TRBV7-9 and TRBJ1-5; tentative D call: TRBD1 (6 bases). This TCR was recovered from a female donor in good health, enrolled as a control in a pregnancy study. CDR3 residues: CASSFGQNSNQPQHF. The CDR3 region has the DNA TGTGCCAGCAGCTTTGGACAGAATAGCAATCAGCCCCAGCATTTT.